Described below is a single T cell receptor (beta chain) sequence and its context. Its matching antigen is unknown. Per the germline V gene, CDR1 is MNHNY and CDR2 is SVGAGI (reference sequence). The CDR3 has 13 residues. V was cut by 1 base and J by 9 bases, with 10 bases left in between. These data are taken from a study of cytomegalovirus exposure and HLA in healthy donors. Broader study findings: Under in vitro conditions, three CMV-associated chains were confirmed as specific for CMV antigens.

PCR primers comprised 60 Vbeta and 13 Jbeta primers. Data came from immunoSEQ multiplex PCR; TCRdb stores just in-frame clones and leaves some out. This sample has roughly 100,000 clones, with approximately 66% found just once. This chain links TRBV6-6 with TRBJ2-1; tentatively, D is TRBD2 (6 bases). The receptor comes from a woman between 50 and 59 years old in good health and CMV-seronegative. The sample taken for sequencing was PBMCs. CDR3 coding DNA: TGTGCCAGCAGTTACTGGGACGGGGGTGAGCAGTTCTTC. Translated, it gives CASSYWDGGEQFF.